This TCR beta chain is drawn from a study of blood T cell repertoires in COVID-19. Whole-study context: Samples taken during acute and convalescent COVID-19 were collected in the United States, Italy and Spain. T cells, B-cell-depleted T cells, or PBMCs supplied cDNA or gDNA.

The V and J ends lost 8 bases and 4 bases, in that order; junction bases with no gene match: 10. CDR3 length: 15 amino acids. Germline lookup yields CDR1 SGHRS and CDR2 YFSETQ. The authors' processing: Amplification from reference gene primers served as the basis for estimated nucleated cell counts. Clones were sequenced by immunoSEQ multiplex PCR, and TCRdb holds only the in-frame ones, with some missing. V, J and clone size are those of that table, while D and trimming were read from the DNA. The data show some 70,000 clones, around 89% seen once. The chain employs TRBV5-1 and TRBJ2-5, with TRBD2 matching 11 bases. The TCR was taken from a woman between 65 and 79 years old with acute or convalescent COVID-19. Sequenced: peripheral blood. The CDR3: CASLAGGRKRETQYF. As DNA, the CDR3 is TGCGCCAGTTTAGCGGGGGGGCGAAAAAGAGAGACCCAGTACTTC.